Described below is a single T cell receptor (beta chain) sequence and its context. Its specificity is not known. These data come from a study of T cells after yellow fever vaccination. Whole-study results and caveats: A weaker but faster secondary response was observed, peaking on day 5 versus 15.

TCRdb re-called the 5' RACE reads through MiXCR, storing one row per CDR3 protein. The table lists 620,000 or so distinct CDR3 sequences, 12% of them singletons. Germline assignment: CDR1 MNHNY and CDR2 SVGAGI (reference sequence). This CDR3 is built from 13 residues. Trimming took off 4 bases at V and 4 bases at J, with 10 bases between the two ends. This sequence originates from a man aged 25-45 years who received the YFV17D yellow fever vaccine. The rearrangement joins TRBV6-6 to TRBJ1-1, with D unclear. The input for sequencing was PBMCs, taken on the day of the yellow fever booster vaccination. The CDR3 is CASSFPGSTEAFF. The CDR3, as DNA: TGTGCCAGCAGTTTCCCCGGGAGCACTGAAGCTTTCTTT.